The T cell receptor (beta chain) under discussion was sequenced for a study of regulatory T cells in long-lasting Graves disease. Study results and limitations: Newly diagnosed Graves' patients had higher TCR diversity than persistent ones.

V was shortened by 7 bases and J by 5 bases, with 17 bases between the two germline ends. Germline CDR1 and CDR2: SGHAT and FQDESV (reference sequence). The CDR3 totals 14 residues. Only a few counts were recorded for this clonotype. Its antigen remains unknown. According to the study, TCR beta libraries were built with iRepertoire HTBI primers and CDR3-region Arm-PCR. TCRdb fed the multiplex PCR reads into MiXCR, producing one record per CDR3 protein. The table records roughly 450,000 distinct CDR3 sequences, 23% of them present only once. Time point meaning: persistent/refractory GD, antithyroid drugs over 5 years with positive TRAb. From PBMCs, RNA was extracted and then used to make the TCR library.

The genes are TRBV11-1 and TRBJ2-5, with a tentative D call TRBD2 (6 bases). This receptor was obtained from a female donor with Graves disease. The source was peripheral blood mononuclear cells (PBMCs), collected when the disease was refractory, from a patient treated with antithyroid drugs. The CDR3 loop reads CASTSLSGGETQYF. CDR3 sequence (DNA): TGTGCCAGCACCTCCTTAAGTGGGGGGGAGACCCAGTACTTC. Variable domain in full (rest from reference TRBV11-1 and TRBJ2-5): EAEVAQSPRYKITEKSQAVAFWCDPISGHATLYWYRQILGQGPELLVQFQDESVVDDSQLPKDRFSAERLKGVDSTLKIQPAELGDSAMYLCASTSLSGGETQYFGPGTRLLVL.